One sample yielded the 27 T cell receptor beta chains listed below, sequenced in a study of naive and memory T cell subsets. The beta constant-region primer was an equimolar mix of two oligonucleotides covering TRBC1 and TRBC2. TCRdb fed the UMI-ligation and nested PCR reads into MiXCR, producing one record per CDR3 protein. The sample lists some 150,000 distinct CDR3 sequences; 17% were seen once. Sequenced input: naive CD4+ T cells from blood. Every receptor here comes from a human donor in good health.

This clonotype was seen once. The chain has TRBV4-2 and TRBJ2-3; no definite D call. CDR3 length: 16 residues. Germline CDR1 LGHNA, CDR2 YNFKEQ. The ends were cut back, 1 base at V and 6 bases at J, with 17 bases in the middle. CDR3 region: CASSQVDSAFTDTQYF. CDR3 nucleotides: TGTGCCAGCAGCCAAGTAGACTCCGCCTTCACGGATACGCAGTATTTT.

The chain combines TRBV5-4 with TRBJ2-1, with a possible D match to TRBD1 (6 bases). The germline CDR1 and CDR2 sequences are SGHNT and YYREEE (reference sequence). With 4 bases removed from V and 2 bases from J, the gap between germline ends came to 13 bases. CDR3 size: 15 residues. CDR3 sequence reads: CASSPGQNTYNEQFF. CDR3 DNA: TGTGCCAGCAGCCCCGGACAGAATACCTACAATGAGCAGTTCTTC.

This clonotype has a handful of counts. This chain links TRBV29-1 with TRBJ2-4; 14 nucleotides line up with TRBD2. The ends lost 6 bases at V and 0 bases at J; junction bases unmatched: 4. The length of the CDR3 is 16 residues. CDR1 and CDR2 (germline): SQVTM, ANQGSEA. The DNA for the CDR3 is TGCAGCGTGGGACTAGCGGGGGATTTAGCCAAAAACATTCAGTACTTC. Translated, it gives CSVGLAGDLAKNIQYF.

V usage is TRBV28 and J usage is TRBJ2-3; the D gene is possibly TRBD2 (6 bases). V was clipped by 8 bases and J by 4 bases, with 16 bases between them. Germline V lookup: CDR1 MDHEN, CDR2 SYDVKM. This CDR3 is built from 14 residues. Here the CDR3 DNA reads TGTGCCAGCCACGGCGCGGGGTTCGCAGATACGCAGTATTTT. Translating gives CASHGAGFADTQYF.

The V call is TRBV30, the J call TRBJ1-2; tentatively, D is TRBD1 (5 bases). Germline V gene lookup returns CDR1 GTSNPN and CDR2 SVGIG (reference sequence). The germline V and J ends were trimmed by 0 bases and 6 bases, with 14 bases remaining between them. This CDR3 has 14 amino acids. CDR3 amino acids: CAWSVVRDSDGYTF. CDR3 sequence (DNA): TGTGCCTGGAGTGTGGTACGAGACAGTGATGGCTACACCTTC.

This clonotype has a single count. The chain employs TRBV10-3 and TRBJ1-1; a weak D match, TRBD1 (5 bases). The CDR3 contains 13 residues. The V and J ends lost 3 bases and 3 bases respectively, with 8 bases between them. Per the germline V gene, CDR1 is ENHRY and CDR2 is SYGVKD. The CDR3 here is CAISDRGDTEAFF. DNA of the CDR3: TGTGCCATCAGTGACCGAGGGGACACTGAAGCTTTCTTT.

CDR3 sequence: CASSLYLFYTNTGELFF. CDR3 nucleotides: TGTGCCAGCAGTTTATATCTCTTTTACACGAACACCGGGGAGCTGTTTTTT. The chain combines TRBV12-3 or TRBV12-4 with TRBJ2-2; unclear D gene. The CDR3 covers 17 residues. Trimming took off 2 bases at V and 0 bases at J, with 13 bases between the two ends.

This clonotype was detected a few times. This sequence joins TRBV11-3 and TRBJ2-1; 9 nucleotides align to TRBD2. This CDR3 comprises 15 residues. CDR1 SGHNT and CDR2 YENEEA come from the germline V gene. J was trimmed by 4 bases and V by 5 bases; bases with no gene match: 6. As DNA, the CDR3 is TGTGCCAGCAGCCCGCGGGGGGGACTATACAATGAGCAGTTCTTC. Translating it yields CASSPRGGLYNEQFF. The complete variable domain, with remaining parts taken from reference TRBV11-3 and TRBJ2-1, reads EAGVVQSPRYKIIEKKQPVAFWCNPISGHNTLYWYLQNLGQGPELLIRYENEEAVDDSQLPKDRFSAERLKGVDSTLKIQPAELGDSAVYLCASSPRGGLYNEQFFGPGTRLTVL.

This clonotype was recorded once. This chain connects TRBV6-2 or TRBV6-3 to TRBJ2-7; D unresolved. The CDR3 has 15 amino acids. V shed 4 bases and J shed 4 bases, with 17 bases lying between them. The germline V gene has CDR1 MNHEY and CDR2 SVGEGT. The CDR3 region is CASSSWGSGQYEQYF. Written as DNA, the CDR3 is TGTGCCAGCAGTTCGTGGGGAAGTGGCCAGTACGAGCAGTACTTC.

This clonotype was seen repeatedly, ten times or more. The chain couples TRBV18 to TRBJ1-1; the D gene is possibly TRBD1 (5 bases). Germline CDR1 KGHSH, CDR2 LQKENI. Trimming removed 1 base from V and 3 bases from J, with 6 bases in between. This CDR3 contains 13 residues. CDR3 loop: CASSPRGDTEAFF. CDR3 bases: TGTGCCAGCTCACCACGGGGGGACACTGAAGCTTTCTTT.

The rearrangement joins TRBV6-5 to TRBJ1-5, with D unresolved. There are 14 residues in the CDR3. V gave up 6 bases and J gave up 4 bases, with 13 bases separating them. Germline CDR1 reads MNHEY; CDR2 reads SVGAGI. This chain's CDR3 is CASSPGRLNQPQHF. For the CDR3, the DNA is TGTGCCAGCAGCCCCGGACGACTAAATCAGCCCCAGCATTTT.

This chain joins TRBV19 and TRBJ1-5; 10 bases agree with TRBD1. The CDR3 is 15 amino acids. The germline CDR1 and CDR2 sequences are LNHDA and SQIVND (reference sequence). V trimming: 7 bases; J trimming: 0 bases; junction bases outside the gene matches: 3. In DNA form, the CDR3 reads TGTGCCAGTAAGGGACAGGGGTATAGCAATCAGCCCCAGCATTTT. This gives the protein CASKGQGYSNQPQHF.

This clonotype was seen at least ten times. V and J are TRBV15 and TRBJ2-5; D is undetermined. In germline, CDR1 is LNHNV, CDR2 YYDKDF (reference sequence). Trimming pared 0 bases from V and 5 bases from J, leaving 7 bases between. The CDR3 covers 13 residues. The CDR3 loop reads CATSRDSRETQYF. The CDR3 DNA reads as TGTGCCACCAGCAGAGATTCTAGGGAGACCCAGTACTTC.

V gene TRBV20-1 combines with J gene TRBJ2-7; 14 bases are shared with TRBD2. The CDR3 runs 18 residues. Germline values: CDR1 DFQATT, CDR2 SNEGSKA (reference sequence). Trimming removed 6 bases from V and 2 bases from J; junction bases left unmatched: 15. The DNA for the CDR3 is TGCAGTGCCAGACTTCCGGGACTAGCGGGAGTATATGCCTACGAGCAGTACTTC. It is translated as CSARLPGLAGVYAYEQYF.

The table lists this clonotype with a few counts. This chain connects TRBV12-3 or TRBV12-4 to TRBJ2-6; TRBD1 might be the D (6 bases). V was cut by 3 bases and J by 1 base, with 7 bases left in between. The CDR3 loop spans 15 amino acids. Here the CDR3 reads CASSFGTSGANVLTF. The DNA for the CDR3 is TGTGCCAGCAGTTTCGGGACATCTGGGGCCAACGTCCTGACTTTC.

Only a few counts were recorded for this clonotype. The J gene is TRBJ2-7, the V gene TRBV15; D remains ambiguous. Germline V gene sequence: CDR1 LNHNV, CDR2 YYDKDF (reference sequence). This CDR3 has 14 amino acids. V was pared by 0 bases and J by 5 bases, with 11 bases between. CDR3 amino acids: CATSRDPSPDEQYF. CDR3 nucleotide sequence: TGTGCCACCAGCAGAGATCCGTCCCCGGACGAGCAGTACTTC.

This clonotype was detected only a few times. This rearrangement joins TRBV20-1 to TRBJ2-7; D is perhaps TRBD1 (5 bases). V dropped 3 bases and J dropped 3 bases, with 12 bases sitting between them. This CDR3 comprises 13 residues. Germline V gene data show CDR1 as DFQATT and CDR2 as SNEGSKA (reference sequence). The CDR3 DNA reads TGCAGTGCTAGGGGTAGGACAATCTACGAGCAGTACTTC. This codes for CSARGRTIYEQYF.

This clonotype was picked up one time. In DNA, the CDR3 is TGCGCCAGCAGCCATCCGGTCAGGGATGCTAACTATGGCTACACCTTC. Its translation: CASSHPVRDANYGYTF. The chain has TRBV4-1 and TRBJ1-2; D might be TRBD1 (5 bases). The CDR3 spans 16 residues. The ends were cut back, 3 bases at V and 0 bases at J, with 14 bases in the middle. Germline CDR1 and CDR2: MGHRA and YSYEKL.

The rearrangement uses TRBV2 and TRBJ2-7; 9 positions match TRBD1. This CDR3 is 12 amino acids long. Germline trimming cut 4 bases from V and 12 bases from J; bases unmatched to any gene: 7. The germline V gene has CDR1 SNHLY and CDR2 FYNNEI. The CDR3 loop is CASSAEGGQGYF. The CDR3 coding sequence is TGTGCCAGCAGTGCGGAAGGGGGACAGGGGTACTTC.

The chain joins TRBV20-1 to TRBJ2-1; TRBD2 aligns across 12 bases. V shed 3 bases, J shed 6 bases, and the junction held 3 bases outside the gene matches. The CDR3 runs 14 residues. Germline V gene sequence: CDR1 DFQATT, CDR2 SNEGSKA (reference sequence). This CDR3 is CSASPSGGGNEQFF. The CDR3 DNA sequence: TGCAGTGCTAGTCCTAGCGGGGGGGGCAATGAGCAGTTCTTC.

This clonotype was observed a handful of times. The V gene is TRBV11-3, the J gene TRBJ2-3; possibly TRBD1 for D (5 bases). Deletions cut 5 bases from V and 0 bases from J, with 9 bases between. This CDR3 has 14 amino acids. Germline assignment: CDR1 SGHNT and CDR2 YENEEA. The chain's CDR3 is CASSQGMSTDTQYF. DNA for the CDR3: TGTGCCAGCAGCCAGGGAATGAGCACAGATACGCAGTATTTT. Looking up the rest from reference TRBV11-3 and TRBJ2-3 gives the full variable domain: EAGVVQSPRYKIIEKKQPVAFWCNPISGHNTLYWYLQNLGQGPELLIRYENEEAVDDSQLPKDRFSAERLKGVDSTLKIQPAELGDSAVYLCASSQGMSTDTQYFGPGTRLTVL.

The genes are TRBV7-9 and TRBJ1-5; the D is unclear. In germline, CDR1 is SEHNR, CDR2 FQNEAQ (reference sequence). V lost 1 base to trimming and J lost 0 bases, with 7 bases between them. This CDR3 spans 15 amino acids. CDR3 in DNA: TGTGCCAGCAGCTTAGGTATGGATAGCAATCAGCCCCAGCATTTT. It encodes CASSLGMDSNQPQHF.

This chain uses TRBV20-1 with TRBJ1-5; the D gene is possibly TRBD1 (5 bases). Looked up from germline, CDR1 is DFQATT and CDR2 is SNEGSKA (reference sequence). With 2 bases removed from V and 1 base from J, the gap between germline ends came to 12 bases. The CDR3 runs to 15 residues. The CDR3 sequence is CSARSGSSSNQPQHF. CDR3 sequence (DNA): TGCAGTGCTAGATCAGGGTCTTCGAGCAATCAGCCCCAGCATTTT.

This clonotype came up once. The chain couples TRBV29-1 to TRBJ2-5, with a tentative D call TRBD1 (6 bases). CDR3 length: 13 residues. The ends were cut back, 6 bases at V and 4 bases at J, with 15 bases in the middle. CDR1 and CDR2 from the germline V gene are SQVTM and ANQGSEA. The CDR3 sequence: CSVQGWRIETQYF. The CDR3 coding sequence is TGCAGCGTACAGGGTTGGCGGATAGAGACCCAGTACTTC.

J is TRBJ1-4 and V is TRBV6-1; TRBD1 aligns across 7 bases. There are 15 residues in the CDR3. After removal of 5 bases from V and 3 bases from J, the junction contained 6 bases not matched to a gene. The germline V gene has CDR1 MNHNS and CDR2 SASEGT. The CDR3 region is CASSNKGAPNEKLFF. As DNA, the CDR3 is TGTGCCAGCAGTAACAAGGGGGCGCCTAATGAAAAACTGTTTTTT.

This clonotype occurred a few times. The V and J genes are TRBV28 and TRBJ2-1, with D unresolved. Germline assignment: CDR1 MDHEN and CDR2 SYDVKM. CDR3 length: 16 residues. V shed 4 bases and J shed 0 bases, with 13 bases lying between them. CDR3 bases: TGTGCCAGCAGTTCCACCACAGCTTACTCCTACAATGAGCAGTTCTTC. It specifies CASSSTTAYSYNEQFF.

This clonotype has only a few counts. The chain carries TRBV13 and TRBJ2-1, with D perhaps matching TRBD1 (6 bases). The germline V gene encodes CDR1 PRHDT and CDR2 FYEKMQ (reference sequence). The V gene lost 2 bases and the J gene lost 7 bases, with 6 bases spanning the gap. This CDR3 spans 12 amino acids. The CDR3 sequence is CASSLTGNEQFF. The CDR3 DNA follows: TGTGCCAGCAGCTTAACAGGGAATGAGCAGTTCTTC.